The 29 T cell receptor beta chains in this list originate from one sample, sequenced in a study of T cells after yellow fever vaccination. One entry per CDR3 protein results from TCRdb running MiXCR on the 5' RACE reads. The sample has 350,000 or so distinct CDR3 sequences, 7% to 10% seen once. Sequenced here: PBMCs, sampled approximately 47 days after the first yellow fever vaccination. All receptors come from a man younger than 30 who received the YFV17D yellow fever vaccine.

The V call is TRBV18, the J call TRBJ1-1, with D perhaps TRBD1 (5 bases). The V end lost 0 bases, the J end lost 4 bases, and 9 bases lay between the germline ends. The CDR3 length is 14 residues. Germline values: CDR1 KGHSH, CDR2 LQKENI. The CDR3 DNA reads as TGTGCCAGCTCACCACCGGGGGAGGTCACTGAAGCTTTCTTT. This encodes CASSPPGEVTEAFF. The full variable domain, rest sourced from reference TRBV18 and TRBJ1-1, is NAGVMQNPRHLVRRRGQEARLRCSPMKGHSHVYWYRQLPEEGLKFMVYLQKENIIDESGMPKERFSAEFPKEGPSILRIQQVVRGDSAAYFCASSPPGEVTEAFFGQGTRLTVV.

V and J are TRBV6-5 and TRBJ1-6; the match to TRBD1 covers 8 bases. This CDR3 is built from 15 residues. CDR1 and CDR2 (germline): MNHEY, SVGAGI. V gave up 2 bases and J gave up 8 bases; unmatched junction bases: 5. The CDR3 sequence is CASSYAQGAHSPLHF. The CDR3 DNA is TGTGCCAGCAGTTACGCCCAGGGGGCCCATTCACCCCTCCACTTT.

This clonotype has a handful of counts. V usage is TRBV7-9 and J usage is TRBJ2-5; weak D call: TRBD2 (6 bases). The CDR3 sequence is 13 residues long. The V end lost 7 bases, the J end lost 1 base, and 10 bases lay between the germline ends. Per the germline V gene, CDR1 is SEHNR and CDR2 is FQNEAQ (reference sequence). CDR3 in amino acids: CASTRGFQETQYF. In DNA form, the CDR3 reads TGTGCCAGCACCCGGGGGTTCCAAGAGACCCAGTACTTC.

This clonotype occurred many times. The genes are TRBV5-1 and TRBJ2-3; 8 bases align to TRBD1. With 0 bases clipped from V and 6 bases from J, the junction kept 3 bases outside the gene matches. Germline V gene data show CDR1 as SGHRS and CDR2 as YFSETQ. The CDR3 spans 14 residues. CDR3 DNA sequence: TGCGCCAGCAGCTTGGGACAGGGGTCGGATACGCAGTATTTT. The encoded protein is CASSLGQGSDTQYF.

There are a few counts of this clonotype. The rearrangement joins TRBV27 to TRBJ2-7, with 9 bases lining up with TRBD2. Germline loops: CDR1 MNHEY, CDR2 SMNVEV (reference sequence). Trimming cost V 7 bases and J 3 bases; bases outside gene matches: 4. The CDR3 length is 13 residues. The CDR3: CASKAGGLYEQYF. In DNA, the CDR3 is TGTGCCAGCAAAGCGGGGGGCCTCTACGAGCAGTACTTC.

The table lists this clonotype with many counts. This chain links TRBV6-5 with TRBJ2-3, with no clear D. The length of the CDR3 is 15 residues. Per germline, CDR1 MNHEY and CDR2 SVGAGI. Trimming pared 0 bases from V and 5 bases from J, leaving 12 bases between. CDR3 protein: CASSYSGKFRDTQYF. As DNA, the CDR3 is TGTGCCAGCAGTTACTCGGGGAAGTTCCGAGATACGCAGTATTTT.

This sequence joins TRBV29-1 and TRBJ1-6; 10 nucleotides align to TRBD1. Germline V CDR1 and CDR2: SQVTM, ANQGSEA. V lost 6 bases to trimming and J lost 8 bases; unmatched junction nucleotides: 4. This CDR3 contains 13 residues. Here the CDR3 DNA reads TGCAGCGTCGGGGACAGGGGAGATTCACCCCTCCACTTT. This sequence encodes CSVGDRGDSPLHF.

The chain uses TRBV5-1 and TRBJ1-1; a possible D gene is TRBD1 (5 bases). This CDR3 has 14 amino acids. The germline V and J ends were trimmed by 1 base and 7 bases, with 14 bases remaining between them. The germline CDR1 and CDR2 sequences are SGHRS and YFSETQ. CDR3 region: CASSLRQSLGEAFF. The CDR3 bases are TGCGCCAGCAGCTTGCGACAGTCCCTGGGTGAAGCTTTCTTT.

In its sample, this clonotype was seen a few times. V and J are TRBV20-1 and TRBJ2-4; 11 bases align to TRBD2. Germline CDR1 reads DFQATT; CDR2 reads SNEGSKA (reference sequence). The length of the CDR3 is 15 residues. With V trimmed by 5 bases and J by 8 bases, 11 bases remained unmatched. The CDR3 region has the DNA TGCAGTGCTTTAGCGGGGGGGGTTTCGAAAGACATTCAGTACTTC. It encodes CSALAGGVSKDIQYF.

In this sample, this clonotype turned up many times. The CDR3 region has the DNA TGCAGTGCGCGGGACAGCTACTATGGCTACACCTTC. Its protein product is CSARDSYYGYTF. The chain joins TRBV20-1 to TRBJ1-2, with TRBD1 identical over 7 bases. With V trimmed by 6 bases and J by 3 bases, 4 bases remained unmatched. Germline V gene data show CDR1 as DFQATT and CDR2 as SNEGSKA (reference sequence). This CDR3 region has 12 residues.

The chain uses TRBV29-1 and TRBJ1-1, with D perhaps TRBD1 (5 bases). Trimming took off 4 bases at V and 0 bases at J, with 12 bases between the two ends. CDR3 size: 14 residues. CDR1 and CDR2 from the germline V gene are SQVTM and ANQGSEA. This chain's CDR3 is CSVGPGGMNTEAFF. As DNA, the CDR3 is TGCAGCGTTGGCCCCGGGGGAATGAACACTGAAGCTTTCTTT.

This clonotype has at least ten counts. The rearrangement links TRBV12-3 or TRBV12-4 to TRBJ2-3; D could derive from TRBD1 or TRBD2 (6 bases each). The CDR3 extends over 14 amino acids. Deletions cut 3 bases from V and 4 bases from J, with 11 bases between. This CDR3 reads CASSFGGLADTQYF. CDR3 bases: TGTGCCAGCAGTTTCGGGGGCTTGGCAGATACGCAGTATTTT.

The rearrangement links TRBV27 to TRBJ1-5, with a weak D call TRBD1 (5 bases). V was clipped by 2 bases and J by 4 bases, with 12 bases between them. The germline gives CDR1 MNHEY, CDR2 SMNVEV (reference sequence). This CDR3 has 15 residues. The CDR3 DNA reads as TGTGCCAGCAGTTTAGTTGGGGGGACGAATCAGCCCCAGCATTTT. It codes for CASSLVGGTNQPQHF.

The sample holds a few counts of this clonotype. The V call is TRBV6-1, the J call TRBJ2-3, with unresolved D. This CDR3 contains 15 residues. Germline values: CDR1 MNHNS, CDR2 SASEGT. V was cut by 5 bases and J by 1 base, with 13 bases left in between. The CDR3 nucleotides are TGTGCCAGCAGTCCGTTGTCCCGTGGCACAGATACGCAGTATTTT. Encoded protein: CASSPLSRGTDTQYF.

This clonotype has only a few counts. J is TRBJ2-7 and V is TRBV15, with 7 bases aligning to TRBD1. This CDR3 has 13 amino acids. Trimming removed 5 bases from V and 6 bases from J; junction bases left unmatched: 7. Germline assignment: CDR1 LNHNV and CDR2 YYDKDF (reference sequence). CDR3 residues: CATSADRDGEQYV. CDR3 sequence (DNA): TGTGCCACCAGCGCAGACAGGGACGGCGAGCAGTACGTC.

This clonotype occurred a few times. The chain is built from TRBV7-2 and TRBJ2-7, with 7 nucleotides matching TRBD1. The CDR3 runs to 15 residues. The germline V gene encodes CDR1 SGHTA and CDR2 FQGNSA. Losses at the gene ends were 5 bases for V and 2 bases for J; bases not matched to a gene: 9. The CDR3 DNA is TGTGCCAGCAGCGCCGGGACAGCCAAAACCTACGAGCAGTACTTC. As protein: CASSAGTAKTYEQYF.

As regards this clonotype: A junction boundary mismatches the germline segment, possibly from a read error. This sequence joins TRBV24-1 and TRBJ2-3; possibly TRBD1 for D (6 bases). This CDR3 comprises 17 residues. Germline CDR1 reads KGHDR; CDR2 reads SFDVKD. The CDR3 region is CATSDPTRTATRDMQYF. CDR3 nucleotides: TGTGCCACCAGTGATCCGACCCGGACAGCAACTCGAGATATGCAGTATTTT.

The chain combines TRBV11-1 with TRBJ2-1, with D perhaps matching TRBD2 (5 bases). The CDR3 has 15 residues. Per germline, CDR1 SGHAT and CDR2 FQDESV (reference sequence). The V and J ends lost 5 bases and 7 bases respectively, with 18 bases between them. The CDR3 protein is CASSVPDVRGNEQFF. The CDR3 DNA reads TGTGCCAGCAGCGTGCCGGACGTAAGAGGGAATGAGCAGTTCTTC.

This chain connects TRBV20-1 to TRBJ2-1; the match to TRBD1 covers 8 bases. V lost 4 bases and J lost 4; bases outside the gene matches: 6. Per the germline V gene, CDR1 is DFQATT and CDR2 is SNEGSKA (reference sequence). The CDR3 has 14 residues. The CDR3 region has the DNA TGCAGTGCTATACCGGGACAGGCATACAATGAGCAGTTCTTC. Translating it yields CSAIPGQAYNEQFF.

This clonotype was picked up a small number of times. The V call is TRBV7-9, the J call TRBJ2-3; D gene unclear. The CDR3 covers 13 residues. Trimming cost V 7 bases and J 5 bases, with 13 bases left between them. Germline CDR1 is SEHNR and CDR2 is FQNEAQ (reference sequence). The CDR3 bases are TGTGCCAGCAACCTCTGGGGTGTAGATACGCAGTATTTT. Amino acids: CASNLWGVDTQYF.

The sample holds many counts of this clonotype. The chain links TRBV2 to TRBJ2-3, with 8 bases that match TRBD2. The CDR3 has 13 amino acids. J was trimmed by 4 bases and V by 7 bases; bases with no gene match: 4. The germline CDR1 and CDR2 sequences are SNHLY and FYNNEI. The DNA of the CDR3 is TGTGCCAGCATTCCGGGGGGGCCAGATACGCAGTATTTT. The encoded protein is CASIPGGPDTQYF.

This clonotype was seen a handful of times. The V and J genes are TRBV5-6 and TRBJ1-4; D uncertain. The V gene lost 6 bases and the J gene lost 8 bases, with 20 bases spanning the gap. The CDR3 sequence is 15 residues long. Per germline, CDR1 SGHDT and CDR2 YYEEEE. The CDR3 reads CASTSILRAREKLFF. CDR3 nucleotides: TGTGCCAGCACCTCAATATTAAGGGCGAGAGAAAAACTGTTTTTT.

This clonotype was picked up a small number of times. The V and J genes are TRBV6-1 and TRBJ1-2; 8 positions agree with TRBD1. The V segment lost 7 bases and the J segment 1 base; nucleotides outside the gene matches: 5. CDR3 length: 14 residues. Germline assignment: CDR1 MNHNS and CDR2 SASEGT. CDR3 sequence reads: CASTQGARNYGYTF. DNA for the CDR3: TGTGCCAGCACTCAGGGGGCCCGTAACTATGGCTACACCTTC.

This clonotype came up a few times. The V call is TRBV4-2, the J call TRBJ2-1; a weak D match, TRBD2 (5 bases). V lost 2 bases and J 0 bases, leaving 23 bases between the germline ends. The V gene's germline CDR1 is LGHNA and CDR2 YNFKEQ. CDR3 length: 20 residues. CDR3 DNA: TGTGCCAGCAGCCAATCTTACGGGGAATCTTTTTCTTTCTCCTACAATGAGCAGTTCTTC. Translated: CASSQSYGESFSFSYNEQFF.

This clonotype has just a few counts. The chain combines TRBV5-1 with TRBJ2-7; D might be TRBD2 (6 bases). Trimming shortened V by 3 bases and J by 2 bases, and 12 bases separated the two germline ends. The CDR3 has 14 residues. Germline V gene sequence: CDR1 SGHRS, CDR2 YFSETQ. The CDR3 sequence is CASSSGVGPYEQYF. The CDR3 coding sequence is TGCGCCAGCAGCTCGGGGGTCGGCCCCTACGAGCAGTACTTC. Together with reference TRBV5-1 and TRBJ2-7, the CDR3 gives the full variable domain: KAGVTQTPRYLIKTRGQQVTLSCSPISGHRSVSWYQQTPGQGLQFLFEYFSETQRNKGNFPGRFSGRQFSNSRSEMNVSTLELGDSALYLCASSSGVGPYEQYFGPGTRLTVT.

CDR3 region: CASSLSTGTIQPQHF. Written as DNA, the CDR3 is TGTGCCAGCAGCCTCTCGACAGGGACTATCCAGCCCCAGCATTTT. The chain joins TRBV11-2 to TRBJ1-5, with 7 bases that match TRBD1. Germline V gene lookup returns CDR1 SGHAT and CDR2 FQNNGV. The CDR3 has 15 residues. V lost 5 bases to trimming and J lost 7 bases; unmatched junction nucleotides: 11.

This clonotype was recorded at least ten times. This sequence joins TRBV24-1 and TRBJ2-7; TRBD2 agrees at 7 bases. J lost 5 bases, V lost 9 bases, and 12 bases had no gene match. The germline V gene has CDR1 KGHDR and CDR2 SFDVKD. This CDR3 spans 14 amino acids. The CDR3 nucleotides read TGTGCCACCTATGGGGAGGGGACCAAGGACGAGCAGTACGTC. Its translation is CATYGEGTKDEQYV.

This clonotype was recorded many times. V is TRBV25-1 and J is TRBJ2-3; tentatively, D is TRBD2 (6 bases). CDR1 is MGHDK and CDR2 is SYGVNS in the germline V gene. Trimming pared 4 bases from V and 6 bases from J, leaving 23 bases between. The CDR3 has 17 amino acids. The CDR3, as DNA: TGTGCCAGCAGTGCTTTGGCAGGGAGGTATGTTTTGGATACGCAGTATTTT. Amino acid sequence: CASSALAGRYVLDTQYF. The full variable domain, in which reference TRBV25-1 and TRBJ2-3 provide the parts outside the CDR3, is EADIYQTPRYLVIGTGKKITLECSQTMGHDKMYWYQQDPGMELHLIHYSYGVNSTEKGDLSSESTVSRIRTEHFPLTLESARPSHTSQYLCASSALAGRYVLDTQYFGPGTRLTVL.

This clonotype was seen many times. The chain is built from TRBV5-1 and TRBJ2-3; 14 bases are shared with TRBD2. Germline V gives CDR1 SGHRS, CDR2 YFSETQ. The junction had 19 bases not matched to a gene; V was cut back by 6 bases and J by 4 bases. The CDR3 covers 20 residues. CDR3 in DNA: TGCGCCAGCACCTACCAGGGACTAGCGGGGGCGCCAGGAGGAGCAGATACGCAGTATTTT. As protein: CASTYQGLAGAPGGADTQYF.